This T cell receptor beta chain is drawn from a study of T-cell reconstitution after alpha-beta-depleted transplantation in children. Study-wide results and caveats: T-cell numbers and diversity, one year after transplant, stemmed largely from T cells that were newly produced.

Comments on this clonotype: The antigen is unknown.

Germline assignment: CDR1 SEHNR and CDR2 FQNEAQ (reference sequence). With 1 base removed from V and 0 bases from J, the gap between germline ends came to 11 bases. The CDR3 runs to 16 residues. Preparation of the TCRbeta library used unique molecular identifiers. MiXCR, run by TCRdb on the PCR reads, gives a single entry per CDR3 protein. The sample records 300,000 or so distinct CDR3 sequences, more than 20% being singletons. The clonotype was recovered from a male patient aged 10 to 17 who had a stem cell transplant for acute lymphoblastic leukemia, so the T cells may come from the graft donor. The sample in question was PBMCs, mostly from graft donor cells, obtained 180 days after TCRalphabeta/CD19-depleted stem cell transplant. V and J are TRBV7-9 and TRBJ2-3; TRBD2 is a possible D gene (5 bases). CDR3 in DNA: TGTGCCAGCAGCTTAGGACTAACGGTCAGCACAGATACGCAGTATTTT. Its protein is CASSLGLTVSTDTQYF.